The entry below describes one T cell receptor beta chain. This clonotype showed up just a few times. What this receptor recognizes is not known. There are no base qualities to consult, and no much larger clone falls within one base. The sample is drawn from a study of molecular identifiers for immune sequencing clone quantification (dated by TCRdb to the late 2010s). Describing the broader study: For a replicate experiment, RNA from roughly 20,000 or 100,000 naive CD8 T cells was divided into five aliquots, of which four were sequenced. CD8 T cells were used in a methods study to benchmark molecular-identifier clustering-based TCR repertoire sequencing (MIDCIRS) and TCR RNA copy counting. Broad study findings and their caveats: The naive libraries included spiked-in Jurkat TCR RNA (roughly ten copies' worth), and this Jurkat TCR RNA is not part of the donor repertoire. Highly expanded clone sizes could be underestimated if identical TCR molecules share a barcode. Even against a background of 750,000 to 1,000,000 naive CD8 T cells, spiked-in Jurkat TCR RNA amounting to a single cell's worth was reported to be detectable. Modeling indicated 2.5 to 3.5 TCR RNA copies recovered per cell, compared with approximately 10 by digital PCR, which implies a capture efficiency of 25% to 35%. In CMV-specific effector cells, clones with more than 20 RNA copies contained over 97% of molecules, whereas in naive cells such clones contained under 1% of molecules. Without barcode sub-clustering, chimeric consensus sequences inflated TCR diversity; chimeras reached as high as 47%.

Libraries of naive CD8 T cells were built from approximately 20,000 to 980,000 sorted cells, with 10%, 30% or 50% of the purified RNA used. On a BD FACSAria II, naive CD8 T cells were FACS-sorted as CD8+CD4-CCR7+CD45RA+ and collected into RLT Plus buffer. To test detection sensitivity, Jurkat RNA equal to under 13 TCR copies was added to samples of about 19,000-1,100,000 naive CD8 T cells. Enrichment of CD8 T cells was done with RosetteSep CD8+ T Cell Enrichment Cocktail plus Ficoll-Paque, and ACK red cell lysis came afterward. Measured from the cysteine to the phenylalanine, the CDR3 is 14 residues long. The DNA shown is the 42-base CDR3, in frame from base 1. CDR1 and CDR2 are drawn from the germline V gene (reference sequence): DFQATT, SNEGSKA. The V and J ends are trimmed by 1 base and 6 bases, leaving 13 bases between them. Receptors were amplified or captured by PCR. Sequencing was performed on a NextSeq 500. Bulk TCR libraries were made following a previously described method, with the TCR primers given in Table S5. Total RNA was purified with the Qiagen AllPrep DNA/RNA kit. Before any analysis, reads coming from multiple sequencing runs of the same library were combined into one pool. From the authors' description of their analysis: Reads were retained only if the reads had an exact TCR constant sequence, and the retained reads were trimmed to 150 nt and grouped according to their 12-nt molecular barcodes. Within each barcode group, reads were sub-clustered at a 15% Levenshtein threshold, and quality-weighted consensus sequences were built per RNA molecule. Non-functional sequences were removed, as were lower-count sequences one edit away from another. Based on fitting two negative binomial distributions, any barcode sub-cluster with under 20% of the maximum read count was discarded. TCRdb trimmed public reads at Q25 via fastp, called clones via MiXCR and kept in-frame beta chains. One record per CDR3 amino acid sequence lists the most common genes and DNA. These V and J calls derive from TCRdb rather than the authors' analysis. Here the sample has 460,000 or so distinct CDR3 sequences; roughly 26% occur a single time. Under 0.85% of the sample is taken by the ten largest.

The receptor comes from a human donor in good health. Some libraries in this study had Jurkat cell RNA spiked in. Recombination joined TRBV20-1 with TRBJ2-1; a tentative D call is TRBD2 (6 bases match). Sequenced sample: naive CD8+ T cells from blood, with Jurkat cell RNA spiked in. The cell subset or site label, read with the paper, signifies: FACS-sorted CD8+CD4-CCR7+CD45RA+ naive T cells. Here is the DNA: TGCAGTGCTAGAGGGAGGGTGCTTGCCAATGAGCAGTTCTTC. Its protein product is CSARGRVLANEQFF.